This T cell receptor (beta chain) was obtained from a study of cytomegalovirus exposure and HLA in healthy donors. Researchers ran the PCR with 60 Vbeta and 13 Jbeta primers. Data came from immunoSEQ multiplex PCR; TCRdb stores just in-frame clones and leaves some out. The data show approximately 92,000 clones, 81% seen once. Study-level points and caveats: Later on, a genetic analysis was performed. It linked a missense variant in DCLRE1C with V- and J-gene trimming of TCR beta. Presence/absence analyses assumed roughly uniform sequencing depth across donors. Many donors shared some public TCRs, even though most TCR sequences were rare.

Worth noting for this clone: Its matching antigen is unknown.

This CDR3 comprises 13 residues. Germline V gives CDR1 MNHEY, CDR2 SVGAGI. The junction had 5 bases not matched to a gene; V was cut back by 6 bases and J by 7 bases. The sample was PBMCs. This TCR came from a girl aged 2-10 years in good health and CMV-seropositive. The rearrangement links TRBV6-5 to TRBJ1-4, with 7 positions matching TRBD1. The DNA of the CDR3 is TGTGCCAGCAGCCTGACAGGGCCTGAAAAACTGTTTTTT. Translated, it gives CASSLTGPEKLFF.